This paragraph covers one T cell receptor (beta chain) sequence. This clonotype came up a few times. The target of this receptor is not known. Base-call qualities are not available, and no considerably larger clone is one nucleotide away. These data originate in a study of T cell repertoires in cytomegalovirus infection (dated by TCRdb to 2018 to 2020). About the full investigation: Peptide stimulations targeted recently identified HLA-C-restricted CMV epitopes, whose presentation resists viral immunomodulation, together with well-studied HLA-B-restricted epitopes. The HLA type of each donor mattered for the analysis, because public TCR beta signatures pointed to carriage of CMV infection along with the matching HLA type.

Sequencing took place on an Illumina HiSeq 1500. TCRdb ran its own pipeline on the public reads, namely fastp trimming at Q25 and MiXCR clone calling, and kept in-frame beta chains. Records with the same CDR3 protein are collapsed into one entry carrying the most frequent genes and DNA. This sample is represented by roughly 120,000 distinct CDR3 sequences; over 25% of them were singletons. Clones ranked in the top ten supply approximately 50% of the sample. The paper as a whole reports these results and caveats: The ex vivo response was dominated by HLA-C-restricted CMV-specific TCR beta clonotypes, and the single most frequent clonotype in two of eight donors was supplied by these HLA-C-restricted clonotypes. In both this cohort and an independent approximately 400-donor cohort, the cumulative frequency of public TCR beta family members distinguished carriers of CMV infection plus the relevant HLA type.

The sample's treatment or condition label, decoded: in vitro stimulation with specific CMV peptide epitopes to enrich CMV-specific T cells. At the junction V is shortened by 4 bases and J by 4 bases; bases outside the gene matches: 11. Per the germline V gene (reference sequence), PRHDT is the CDR1 and FYEKMQ is the CDR2. Reading from cysteine to phenylalanine, the CDR3 counts 17 amino acids. The CDR3 DNA has 51 bases and is translated from base 1. The material was CD8+ T cells from cultured PBMCs, obtained from culture after CMV antigen stimulation. The receptor comes from a human donor in good health (CMV status not recorded). Some clones in this sample may be carry-over from other donors' samples. In this chain, TRBV13 is recombined with TRBJ2-1; the central 9 bases match TRBD1. The DNA sequence is TGTGCCAGCAGCTCGACAGGGGGAGATCCCAAATACAATGAGCAGTTCTTC. Its translation reads: CASSSTGGDPKYNEQFF.